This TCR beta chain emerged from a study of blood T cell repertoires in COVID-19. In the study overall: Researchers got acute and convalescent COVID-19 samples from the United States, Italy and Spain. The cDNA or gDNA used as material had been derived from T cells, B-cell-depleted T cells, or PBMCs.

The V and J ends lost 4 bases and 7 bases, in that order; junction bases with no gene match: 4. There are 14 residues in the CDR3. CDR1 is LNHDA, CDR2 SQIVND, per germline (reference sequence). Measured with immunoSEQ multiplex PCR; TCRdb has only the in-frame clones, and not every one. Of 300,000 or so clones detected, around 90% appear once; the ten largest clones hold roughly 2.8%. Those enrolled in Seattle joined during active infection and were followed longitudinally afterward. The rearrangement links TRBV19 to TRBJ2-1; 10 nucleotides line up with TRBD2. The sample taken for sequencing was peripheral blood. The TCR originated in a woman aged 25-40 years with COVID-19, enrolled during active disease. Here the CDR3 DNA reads TGTGCCAGTAGTACGACTAGCGGGTTTAATGAGCAGTTCTTC. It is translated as CASSTTSGFNEQFF.